Listed below are T cell receptor beta chains from one sample, sequenced in a study of blood T cell repertoires in COVID-19. Using immunoSEQ multiplex PCR, the repertoire was profiled, and TCRdb retains in-frame clones only, with some absent. In the table there are hundreds of thousands of clones, nearly 90% of which are singletons. The specimen was PBMCs or T cells enriched from blood (not recorded which). Receptor source: a woman aged 25 to 45 who had recovered from COVID-19. Both conserved end residues are part of each CDR3. A D gene is named only where the DNA matches it firmly. Where a row states a size, it is once, few, many or the class of an expanded clone; other rows omit it.

v_call,d_call,clone_size,j_call,cdr3_nt,cdr3_aa
TRBV27,TRBD2,-,TRBJ2-1,TGTGCCAGCAGTTGGGGTCCGGGGGGGTACAATGAGCAGTTCTTC,CASSWGPGGYNEQFF
TRBV27,-,-,TRBJ1-6,TGTGCCAGCAGTTTAAGGGGTTCACCCCTCCACTTT,CASSLRGSPLHF
TRBV5-6,-,-,TRBJ2-1,TGTGCCAGCAGCCTCGTTGGGCGTGAGCAGTTCTTC,CASSLVGREQFF
TRBV18,-,-,TRBJ1-2,TGTGCCAGCTCCCCCCAGCAGGGTAGTAGCTACACCTTC,CASSPQQGSSYTF
TRBV5-1,-,-,TRBJ2-7,TGCGCCAGCAGCTTGGCGCGGCTAGACCGCTCCTACGAGCAGTACTTC,CASSLARLDRSYEQYF
TRBV5-5,-,-,TRBJ1-1,TGTGCCAGCAGCTTGGGCCCAGGCTCTGAAGCTTTCTTT,CASSLGPGSEAFF
TRBV10-3,TRBD2,-,TRBJ2-5,TGTGCCATCAGTGCCACGGGGGGGGAGGCCGGTGAGACCCAGTACTTC,CAISATGGEAGETQYF
TRBV30,-,-,TRBJ1-2,TGTGCCCTGGAGTTCGATGGCTACACCTTC,CALEFDGYTF
TRBV10-3,TRBD1,-,TRBJ1-6,TGTGCCATCAGTGAGTCGACAGGGGAGGATTCACCCCTCCACTTT,CAISESTGEDSPLHF
TRBV28,-,few,TRBJ2-7,TGTGCCAGCAGTTCCCGGACCCACCAGGGGTACTTC,CASSSRTHQGYF
TRBV30,TRBD2,-,TRBJ2-1,TGTGCCTGGGTAGTCGGGGTACTAGCGGGGGGGCTCAATGAGCAGTTCTTC,CAWVVGVLAGGLNEQFF
TRBV4-3,-,-,TRBJ2-7,TGCGCCAGCAGCCAAGTGCGGGCCTACGAGCAGTACTTC,CASSQVRAYEQYF
TRBV2,-,-,TRBJ2-7,TGTGCCACCTCGGGAGCCTACGAGCAGTACTTC,CATSGAYEQYF
TRBV28,-,-,TRBJ1-4,TGTGCCAGCAGTCCGACAGTCCGGGGGGTGAATGAAAAACTGTTTTTT,CASSPTVRGVNEKLFF
TRBV7-8,TRBD1,-,TRBJ1-1,TGTGCCAGCAGCCAATTAGGGGGCCTAACTGAAGCTTTCTTT,CASSQLGGLTEAFF
TRBV6-5,-,-,TRBJ1-3,TGTGCCAGCGGAATCGGGGAGGGACTTGGAAACACCATATATTTT,CASGIGEGLGNTIYF
TRBV6-5,-,-,TRBJ1-1,TGTGCCACTAAGGATTCCTCAGGGGAAGCTTTCTTT,CATKDSSGEAFF
TRBV15,-,-,TRBJ1-5,TGTGCCACCAGCGGGGGGAATGTGGGTCAGCCCCAGCATTTT,CATSGGNVGQPQHF
TRBV7-9,-,-,TRBJ2-1,TGTGCCAGCAGCTCCTTTCTAGCGCCTTCCTACAATGAGCAGTTCTTC,CASSSFLAPSYNEQFF
TRBV28,-,-,TRBJ2-3,TGTGCCAGCAGCGTCGCGGGGTCTAGCTCAGATACGCAGTATTTT,CASSVAGSSSDTQYF
TRBV7-7,TRBD2,-,TRBJ2-3,TGTGCCAGCAGCTCGACTAGCCGCACAGATACGCAGTATTTT,CASSSTSRTDTQYF
TRBV27,-,-,TRBJ2-2,TGTGCCAGCAGTGGGGACAATTCGGACACCGGGGAGCTGTTTTTT,CASSGDNSDTGELFF
TRBV4-1,-,-,TRBJ2-3,TGCGCCAGCAGCCAAGATGAAGCGACAGATACGCAGTATTTT,CASSQDEATDTQYF
TRBV11-3,-,-,TRBJ2-1,TGTGCCAGCAGCCCAGGGGTTCCGATAGAGTTCTTC,CASSPGVPIEFF
TRBV7-2,-,-,TRBJ1-2,TGTGCCAGCAGCTCACGACAGGAGAACTATGGCTACACCTTC,CASSSRQENYGYTF
TRBV11-3,-,-,TRBJ2-2,TGTGCCAGCAGCCGAACTAGGGCCGGGGAGCTGTTTTTT,CASSRTRAGELFF
TRBV11-2,TRBD1,-,TRBJ2-5,TGTGCCAACAGCTTAGTAGGGGGCGGCAGGGCAGAGACCCAGTACTTC,CANSLVGGGRAETQYF
TRBV9,TRBD1,once,TRBJ2-7,TGTGCCAGCAGCTCACGGACAGGGATCGTCGAGCAGTACTTC,CASSSRTGIVEQYF
TRBV11-3,-,-,TRBJ2-3,TGTGCCAGCAGCTTAGATTCGGGGGAGAGGGATACGCAGTATTTT,CASSLDSGERDTQYF
TRBV7-2,TRBD1,-,TRBJ1-6,TGTGCCAGCAGCTCGGGACAGGGCTATTGGCCCCTCCACTTT,CASSSGQGYWPLHF
TRBV29-1,TRBD1,-,TRBJ2-5,TGCAGCGGACAGGGACATAGGGAGACCCAGTACTTC,CSGQGHRETQYF
TRBV5-1,TRBD1,few,TRBJ1-2,TGCGCCAGCAGCTTGGGGGACAGGGGTGAAGGCTACACCTTC,CASSLGDRGEGYTF
TRBV28,TRBD1,-,TRBJ1-5,TGTGCCAGCACCGGGGACAGGGCGGGTAATCAGCCCCAGCATTTT,CASTGDRAGNQPQHF
TRBV28,-,-,TRBJ1-2,TGTGCCAGCAGTTTAAGGCTGGGGGCCTATGGCTACACCTTC,CASSLRLGAYGYTF